Below are 32 T cell receptor beta chains sequenced from a single sample in a study of CD8 T cells in ankylosing spondylitis. TCRdb processed the 5' RACE reads anew with MiXCR; each CDR3 protein has one entry. This table has some 840,000 distinct CDR3 sequences, approximately 12% appearing once. The antigens for these receptors are not known. Whole-study results and caveats: In ankylosing spondylitis blood, a motif of about 8 highly homologous TCR beta variants appeared characteristic.

Sequenced material: blood, either unsorted or a sorted T cell fraction (not recorded which). Receptor source: a male donor with ankylosing spondylitis.

This clonotype was seen at least ten times. V and J are TRBV5-1 and TRBJ2-7; D unclear. CDR3 length: 14 amino acids. Germline V gives CDR1 SGHRS, CDR2 YFSETQ. Trimming removed 0 bases from V and 1 base from J, with 8 bases in between. CDR3: CASSLGWQSYEQYF. The CDR3 coding sequence is TGCGCCAGCAGCTTGGGGTGGCAGTCCTACGAGCAGTACTTC.

This clonotype was seen a few times. V gene TRBV4-2 combines with J gene TRBJ1-6; D possibly corresponds to TRBD1 (5 bases). The CDR3 spans 16 residues. V was pared by 0 bases and J by 7 bases, with 13 bases between. Per the germline V gene, CDR1 is LGHNA and CDR2 is YNFKEQ. DNA of the CDR3: TGTGCCAGCAGCCAAGATAGGGGACTACTCAATTCACCCCTCCACTTT. This encodes CASSQDRGLLNSPLHF.

There are a few counts of this clonotype. The chain recombines TRBV24-1 with TRBJ2-5, with 12 bases lining up with TRBD1. Germline trimming cut 3 bases from V and 4 bases from J; bases unmatched to any gene: 5. Germline V lookup: CDR1 KGHDR, CDR2 SFDVKD. The CDR3 is 16 amino acids. CDR3 sequence reads: CATSDPGQGAGETQYF. CDR3 sequence (DNA): TGTGCCACCAGTGATCCGGGACAGGGGGCGGGAGAGACCCAGTACTTC.

This sequence joins TRBV18 and TRBJ2-2; D possibly corresponds to TRBD2 (5 bases). The CDR3 totals 13 residues. Germline-derived CDR1 and CDR2 are KGHSH and LQKENI. Trimming pared 3 bases from V and 8 bases from J, leaving 10 bases between. CDR3 sequence reads: CASSPQSGGELFF. In DNA, the CDR3 is TGTGCCAGCTCACCCCAGTCGGGAGGGGAGCTGTTTTTT.

V is TRBV7-9 and J is TRBJ2-1; tentative D call: TRBD2 (6 bases). The CDR3 covers 13 residues. Germline loops: CDR1 SEHNR, CDR2 FQNEAQ (reference sequence). Deletions cut 5 bases from V and 8 bases from J, with 13 bases between. The CDR3 reads CASSKREWDEQFF. In DNA form, the CDR3 reads TGTGCCAGCAGCAAACGGGAGTGGGATGAGCAGTTCTTC.

This clonotype has a handful of counts. This rearrangement joins TRBV10-3 to TRBJ2-5; the D gene is possibly TRBD2 (5 bases). V was shortened by 6 bases and J by 5 bases, with 10 bases between the two germline ends. Germline CDR1 is ENHRY and CDR2 is SYGVKD. The CDR3 is 12 amino acids. CDR3 in DNA: TGTGCCATCAGCGGCGGGCGGGAGACCCAGTACTTC. This gives the protein CAISGGRETQYF.

In this sample, this clonotype turned up a few times. V gene TRBV20-1 combines with J gene TRBJ1-5, with a possible D match to TRBD1 (6 bases). V was cut by 7 bases and J by 3 bases, with 13 bases left in between. The CDR3 is 13 amino acids. Germline loops: CDR1 DFQATT, CDR2 SNEGSKA (reference sequence). CDR3 sequence: CSVGGGDNQPQHF. Here the CDR3 DNA reads TGCAGTGTTGGAGGGGGGGACAATCAGCCCCAGCATTTT.

At least ten counts were recorded for this clonotype. The gene calls are TRBV6-5 and TRBJ1-1, with D perhaps matching TRBD1 (5 bases). V was cut by 2 bases and J by 1 base, with 14 bases left in between. Germline assignment: CDR1 MNHEY and CDR2 SVGAGI. The CDR3 contains 16 residues. This CDR3 reads CASSYRGWGRNTEAFF. As DNA, the CDR3 is TGTGCCAGCAGTTACCGCGGGTGGGGACGGAACACTGAAGCTTTCTTT.

The CDR3 region has the DNA TGTGCCAGCAGCTCGTCAAGACTAAGGGGCAGCCGCGGTACGCAGTATTTT. The encoded protein is CASSSSRLRGSRGTQYF. V and J are TRBV11-2 and TRBJ2-3; perhaps D is TRBD1 or TRBD2 (5 bases each). V shed 4 bases and J shed 8 bases, with 25 bases lying between them. CDR3 length: 17 residues. In germline, CDR1 is SGHAT, CDR2 FQNNGV.

The gene calls are TRBV20-1 and TRBJ2-7; 7 bases are shared with TRBD1. Germline CDR1 DFQATT, CDR2 SNEGSKA (reference sequence). Trimming removed 5 bases from V and 3 bases from J; junction bases left unmatched: 10. There are 14 residues in the CDR3. This chain's CDR3 is CSAHPAGTDYEQYF. CDR3 DNA sequence: TGCAGTGCTCATCCAGCCGGGACAGACTACGAGCAGTACTTC.

The J gene is TRBJ2-3, the V gene TRBV18, with 7 bases matching TRBD2. This CDR3 is built from 15 residues. Trimming cost V 6 bases and J 4 bases; bases outside gene matches: 10. Germline V gene data show CDR1 as KGHSH and CDR2 as LQKENI. This CDR3 reads CASSPGGLNPDTQYF. As DNA, the CDR3 is TGTGCCAGCTCGCCGGGGGGACTAAACCCAGATACGCAGTATTTT.

The chain is built from TRBV30 and TRBJ1-1; unclear D gene. The CDR3 has 10 amino acids. In germline, CDR1 is GTSNPN, CDR2 SVGIG (reference sequence). Trimming removed 8 bases at V and 6 bases at J, with 10 bases between. The CDR3 DNA is TGTGCCGGTTGGGAGGCTGAAGCTTTCTTT. Protein product: CAGWEAEAFF.

This clonotype showed up many times. CDR3 nucleotides: TGTGCCAGCAGCCCCCCGAGTGTGCCTGAAGCTTTCTTT. As protein: CASSPPSVPEAFF. This rearrangement joins TRBV12-3 or TRBV12-4 to TRBJ1-1; D is undetermined. This CDR3 comprises 13 residues. Between the trimmed V and J ends, which lost 6 bases and 6 bases, there was a span of 14 bases.

Ten or more counts support this clonotype. The chain employs TRBV5-1 and TRBJ1-5, with a weak D call TRBD1 (5 bases). The germline V gene encodes CDR1 SGHRS and CDR2 YFSETQ. The length of the CDR3 is 14 residues. Trimming left V 4 bases short and J 6 bases short, with 14 bases between. DNA of the CDR3: TGCGCCAGCAGCCCGGACAAGGCAAGTCAGCCCCAGCATTTT. This encodes CASSPDKASQPQHF.

This clonotype showed up many times. V gene TRBV25-1 combines with J gene TRBJ2-1; the D gene could be TRBD1 or TRBD2 (6 bases each). Trimming left V 5 bases short and J 7 bases short, with 27 bases between. Germline V CDR1 and CDR2: MGHDK, SYGVNS. The CDR3 sequence is 18 residues long. As DNA, the CDR3 is TGTGCCAGCAGTCGAATAGCAGGCGAGGGGGGTTTACGTAATGAGCAGTTCTTC. It is translated as CASSRIAGEGGLRNEQFF.

At least ten counts were recorded for this clonotype. The chain links TRBV6-2 or TRBV6-3 to TRBJ1-2; D is unresolved. CDR1 and CDR2 (germline): MNHEY, SVGEGT. V dropped 2 bases and J dropped 6 bases, with 13 bases sitting between them. The CDR3 extends over 14 amino acids. CDR3 bases: TGTGCCAGCAGTTACCCGGGCCGATGGAATGGCTACACCTTC. This encodes CASSYPGRWNGYTF.

This clonotype appeared a few times. The chain has TRBV7-2 and TRBJ2-7; unclear D gene. The CDR3 is made up of 14 amino acids. The germline gives CDR1 SGHTA, CDR2 FQGNSA. Deletions cut 5 bases from V and 2 bases from J, with 13 bases between. The CDR3 loop is CASSPWVGPYEQYF. The DNA for the CDR3 is TGTGCCAGCAGCCCCTGGGTAGGTCCCTACGAGCAGTACTTC.

This clonotype has ten or more counts. This chain links TRBV12-3 or TRBV12-4 with TRBJ2-2; D ambiguous. Trimming pared 6 bases from V and 3 bases from J, leaving 14 bases between. The CDR3 sequence is 15 residues long. As DNA, the CDR3 is TGTGCCAGCAGCTCGACTGGAGATTACACCGGGGAGCTGTTTTTT. Protein sequence: CASSSTGDYTGELFF.

The genes are TRBV5-1 and TRBJ2-6, with D unclear. Germline V lookup: CDR1 SGHRS, CDR2 YFSETQ. Trimming took 1 base from V and 0 from J, leaving 8 bases between them. CDR3 size: 16 residues. The CDR3 loop reads CASSLSPISGANVLTF. DNA for the CDR3: TGCGCCAGCAGCTTGTCCCCAATCTCTGGGGCCAACGTCCTGACTTTC.

This clonotype was counted a few times. The V call is TRBV20-1, the J call TRBJ2-1; unclear D gene. V was trimmed by 2 bases and J by 6 bases, leaving 8 bases between them. The CDR3 length is 12 residues. CDR1 and CDR2 from the germline V gene are DFQATT and SNEGSKA (reference sequence). The chain's CDR3 is CSARYSLNEQFF. The CDR3 nucleotides are TGCAGTGCTAGATATAGCCTCAATGAGCAGTTCTTC.

The J gene is TRBJ1-1, the V gene TRBV11-2, with D unclear. The CDR3 totals 18 residues. V lost 2 bases to trimming and J lost 3 bases, with 22 bases between them. Per the germline V gene, CDR1 is SGHAT and CDR2 is FQNNGV. DNA for the CDR3: TGTGCCAGCAGCTTACCCCCATGGCGGGCCCGCGGGGACACTGAAGCTTTCTTT. It is translated as CASSLPPWRARGDTEAFF.

Only one count was recorded for this clonotype. This chain links TRBV4-1 with TRBJ1-1; D is possibly TRBD1 (5 bases). The length of the CDR3 is 12 residues. Trimming took 5 bases from V and 8 from J, leaving 12 bases between them. Germline V gene data show CDR1 as MGHRA and CDR2 as YSYEKL. For the CDR3, the DNA is TGCGCCAGCAGCGGTCGCAGGGACGAAGCTTTCTTT. This sequence encodes CASSGRRDEAFF.

This clonotype was seen ten or more times. This chain uses TRBV7-9 with TRBJ2-3, with no clear D. Germline CDR1 and CDR2: SEHNR and FQNEAQ (reference sequence). The CDR3 loop spans 15 amino acids. V was shortened by 2 bases and J by 0 bases, with 9 bases between the two germline ends. CDR3 DNA sequence: TGTGCCAGCAGCTTAAGCAGAGCAAGCACAGATACGCAGTATTTT. Protein sequence: CASSLSRASTDTQYF. Full variable domain (remainder filled in from reference TRBV7-9 and TRBJ2-3): DTGVSQNPRHKITKRGQNVTFRCDPISEHNRLYWYRQTLGQGPEFLTYFQNEAQLEKSRLLSDRFSAERPKGSFSTLEIQRTEQGDSAMYLCASSLSRASTDTQYFGPGTRLTVL.

This clonotype was detected many times. V gene TRBV6-5 combines with J gene TRBJ1-2, with TRBD1 as a possible D gene (5 bases). CDR3 length equals 15 residues. Deletions cut 3 bases from V and 2 bases from J, with 13 bases between. Germline-derived CDR1 and CDR2 are MNHEY and SVGAGI. The CDR3 coding sequence is TGTGCCAGCAGTTATTTGCGCGACAGAAACTATGGCTACACCTTC. This codes for CASSYLRDRNYGYTF.

This clonotype has a handful of counts. The chain carries TRBV20-1 and TRBJ2-7; a possible D gene is TRBD2 (5 bases). Trimming removed 6 bases at V and 5 bases at J, with 17 bases between. Germline-derived CDR1 and CDR2 are DFQATT and SNEGSKA (reference sequence). The CDR3 consists of 13 residues. The CDR3 is CSAFEGIYNEQYF. CDR3 sequence (DNA): TGCAGTGCGTTCGAGGGAATTTATAACGAGCAGTACTTC.

CDR3 region: CASSLFPGGLETQYF. The CDR3 region has the DNA TGTGCCAGCAGTTTATTTCCAGGGGGCTTGGAGACCCAGTACTTC. The V and J genes are TRBV28 and TRBJ2-5, with 8 positions matching TRBD1. CDR1 is MDHEN, CDR2 SYDVKM, per germline. V trimming: 1 base; J trimming: 5 bases; junction bases outside the gene matches: 6. The CDR3 covers 15 residues.

The chain recombines TRBV21-1 with TRBJ1-5; the table's D call, TRBD1, has no DNA check behind it. TRBV21-1 is an annotated pseudogene. The CDR3 runs 13 residues. The CDR3 sequence is CASIYRVLQPQHF. The CDR3 DNA sequence: TGTGCCAGCATCTACAGGGTTCTACAGCCCCAGCATTTT.

This clonotype was counted ten times or more. The chain recombines TRBV5-1 with TRBJ2-7; D is unresolved. The CDR3 sequence is 16 residues long. CDR1 is SGHRS and CDR2 is YFSETQ in the germline V gene. Trimming removed 0 bases from V and 0 bases from J, with 13 bases in between. CDR3 coding DNA: TGCGCCAGCAGCTTGGGACGGCGCTACAGCTCCTACGAGCAGTACTTC. Translating it yields CASSLGRRYSSYEQYF.

This clonotype was seen at least ten times. The rearrangement uses TRBV29-1 and TRBJ2-3; 8 bases match TRBD2. V shed 4 bases, J shed 0 bases, and the junction held 6 bases outside the gene matches. The CDR3 spans 15 residues. Looked up from germline, CDR1 is SQVTM and CDR2 is ANQGSEA. CDR3 loop: CSVAPTSDSTDTQYF. Written as DNA, the CDR3 is TGCAGCGTTGCCCCGACTAGCGATAGCACAGATACGCAGTATTTT.

This chain uses TRBV20-1 with TRBJ1-1, with no clear D. Trimming cost V 3 bases and J 3 bases, with 14 bases left between them. Germline V gene lookup returns CDR1 DFQATT and CDR2 SNEGSKA (reference sequence). This CDR3 comprises 14 residues. In nucleotides, the CDR3 is TGCAGTGCTAGCCGGAATGGGCGAGACACTGAAGCTTTCTTT. Translation gives CSASRNGRDTEAFF.

V gene TRBV27 combines with J gene TRBJ2-1; D possibly matches TRBD1 or TRBD2 (5 bases each). With 6 bases removed from V and 2 bases from J, the gap between germline ends came to 11 bases. From germline, CDR1 is MNHEY and CDR2 SMNVEV (reference sequence). The CDR3 consists of 14 residues. The CDR3 region is CASRWGRTYNEQFF. The CDR3 DNA reads as TGTGCCAGCAGGTGGGGGAGAACCTACAATGAGCAGTTCTTC.

This clonotype turned up a few times. The chain combines TRBV18 with TRBJ2-2, with D possibly being TRBD2 (6 bases). CDR3 length equals 13 residues. Trimming stripped 3 bases from V and 6 bases from J, with 8 bases between. The germline V gene has CDR1 KGHSH and CDR2 LQKENI. CDR3 amino acids: CASSPRRAGELFF. Written as DNA, the CDR3 is TGTGCCAGCTCACCTCGGAGGGCCGGGGAGCTGTTTTTT.